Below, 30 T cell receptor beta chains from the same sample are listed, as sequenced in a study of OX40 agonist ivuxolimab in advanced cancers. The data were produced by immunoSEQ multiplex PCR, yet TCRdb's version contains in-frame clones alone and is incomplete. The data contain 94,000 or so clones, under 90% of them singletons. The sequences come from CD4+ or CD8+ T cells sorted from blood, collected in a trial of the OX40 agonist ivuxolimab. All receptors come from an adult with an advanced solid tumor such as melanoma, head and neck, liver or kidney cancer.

As DNA, the CDR3 is TGTGCCAGCAGCTTAGAGTACAGGCCGCACACCATATATTTT. Its translation is CASSLEYRPHTIYF. This chain uses TRBV7-2 with TRBJ1-3; the D gene is possibly TRBD1 (5 bases). The V end was cut by 1 base, the J end by 8 bases, with 12 bases between. The CDR3 has 14 residues. Germline V gene data show CDR1 as SGHTA and CDR2 as FQGNSA.

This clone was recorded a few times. The CDR3 DNA sequence: TGTGCCAGCAGCCGCTTCTCAGATACGCAGTATTTT. This encodes CASSRFSDTQYF. V and J are TRBV7-9 and TRBJ2-3, with D hard to call. Trimming pared 5 bases from V and 4 bases from J, leaving 7 bases between. The length of the CDR3 is 12 residues. CDR1 SEHNR and CDR2 FQNEAQ come from the germline V gene (reference sequence). Based on the CDR3 plus reference TRBV7-9 and TRBJ2-3, the full variable domain is DTGVSQNPRHKITKRGQNVTFRCDPISEHNRLYWYRQTLGQGPEFLTYFQNEAQLEKSRLLSDRFSAERPKGSFSTLEIQRTEQGDSAMYLCASSRFSDTQYFGPGTRLTVL.

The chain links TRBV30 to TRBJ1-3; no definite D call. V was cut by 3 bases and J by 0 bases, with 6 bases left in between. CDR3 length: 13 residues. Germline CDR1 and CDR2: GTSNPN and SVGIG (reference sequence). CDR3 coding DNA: TGTGCCTGGAGCCTCATCTCTGGAAACACCATATATTTT. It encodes CAWSLISGNTIYF. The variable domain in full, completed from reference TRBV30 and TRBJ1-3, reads SQTIHQWPATLVQPVGSPLSLECTVEGTSNPNLYWYRQAAGRGLQLLFYSVGIGQISSEVPQNLSASRPQDRQFILSSKKLLLSDSGFYLCAWSLISGNTIYFGEGSWLTVV.

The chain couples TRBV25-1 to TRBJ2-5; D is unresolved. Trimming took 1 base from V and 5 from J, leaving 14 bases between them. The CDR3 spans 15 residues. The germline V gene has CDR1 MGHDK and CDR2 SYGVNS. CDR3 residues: CASSELERARETQYF. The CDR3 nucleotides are TGTGCCAGCAGTGAATTAGAACGGGCGCGGGAGACCCAGTACTTC. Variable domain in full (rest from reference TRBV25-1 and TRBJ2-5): EADIYQTPRYLVIGTGKKITLECSQTMGHDKMYWYQQDPGMELHLIHYSYGVNSTEKGDLSSESTVSRIRTEHFPLTLESARPSHTSQYLCASSELERARETQYFGPGTRLLVL.

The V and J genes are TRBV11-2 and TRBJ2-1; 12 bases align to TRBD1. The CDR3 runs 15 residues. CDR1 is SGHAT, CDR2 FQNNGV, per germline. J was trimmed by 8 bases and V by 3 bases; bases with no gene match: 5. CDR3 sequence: CASSFSGQGAHEQFF. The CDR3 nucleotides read TGTGCCAGCAGCTTTTCGGGACAGGGGGCACATGAGCAGTTCTTC.

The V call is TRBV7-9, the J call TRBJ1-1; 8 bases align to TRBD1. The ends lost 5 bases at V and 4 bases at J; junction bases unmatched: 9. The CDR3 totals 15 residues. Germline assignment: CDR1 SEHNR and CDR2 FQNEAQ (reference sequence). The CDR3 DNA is TGTGCCAGCAGCCGCTCTGACAGGGGAGTCACTGAAGCTTTCTTT. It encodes CASSRSDRGVTEAFF. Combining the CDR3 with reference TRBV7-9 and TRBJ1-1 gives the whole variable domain DTGVSQNPRHKITKRGQNVTFRCDPISEHNRLYWYRQTLGQGPEFLTYFQNEAQLEKSRLLSDRFSAERPKGSFSTLEIQRTEQGDSAMYLCASSRSDRGVTEAFFGQGTRLTVV.

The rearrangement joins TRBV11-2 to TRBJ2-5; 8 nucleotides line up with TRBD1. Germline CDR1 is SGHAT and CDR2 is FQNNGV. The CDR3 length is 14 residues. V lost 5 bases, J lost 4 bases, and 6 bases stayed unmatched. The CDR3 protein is CASSPNTGGETQYF. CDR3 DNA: TGTGCCAGCAGCCCCAACACAGGGGGAGAGACCCAGTACTTC.

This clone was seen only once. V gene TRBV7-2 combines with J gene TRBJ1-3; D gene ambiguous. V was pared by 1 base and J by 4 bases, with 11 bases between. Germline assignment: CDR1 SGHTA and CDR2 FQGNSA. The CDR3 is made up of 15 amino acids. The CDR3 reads CASSLGMGYGNTIYF. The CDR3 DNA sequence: TGTGCCAGCAGCTTAGGAATGGGGTACGGAAACACCATATATTTT.

The CDR3 DNA sequence: TGCGCCAGCAGCTTGGTAGGTGGGGACACCATATATTTT. It encodes CASSLVGGDTIYF. The V call is TRBV5-1, the J call TRBJ1-3; the D is unclear. The CDR3 consists of 13 residues. Germline values: CDR1 SGHRS, CDR2 YFSETQ. Trimming left V 0 bases short and J 8 bases short, with 9 bases between.

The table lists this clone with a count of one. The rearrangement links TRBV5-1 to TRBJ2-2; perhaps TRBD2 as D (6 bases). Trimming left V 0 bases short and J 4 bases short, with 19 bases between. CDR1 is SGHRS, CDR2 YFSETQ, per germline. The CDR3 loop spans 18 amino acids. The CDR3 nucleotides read TGCGCCAGCAGCTTGGGACTAGTTTATCAAATTGGCACCGGGGAGCTGTTTTTT. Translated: CASSLGLVYQIGTGELFF.

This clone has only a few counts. This CDR3 is CASSRGMNTEAFF. As DNA, the CDR3 is TGTGCCAGCAGTCGGGGGATGAACACTGAAGCTTTCTTT. This chain joins TRBV7-8 and TRBJ1-1; D is possibly TRBD1 (5 bases). The V and J ends lost 6 bases and 0 bases respectively, with 8 bases between them. The germline V gene encodes CDR1 SGHVS and CDR2 FQNEAQ. This CDR3 spans 13 amino acids.

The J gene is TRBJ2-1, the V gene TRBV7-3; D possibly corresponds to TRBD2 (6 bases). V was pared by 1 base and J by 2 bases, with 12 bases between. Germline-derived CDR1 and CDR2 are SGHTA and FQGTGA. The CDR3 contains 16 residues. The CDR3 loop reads CASSLMEVAAYNEQFF. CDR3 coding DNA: TGTGCCAGCAGCTTAATGGAGGTAGCGGCCTACAATGAGCAGTTCTTC.

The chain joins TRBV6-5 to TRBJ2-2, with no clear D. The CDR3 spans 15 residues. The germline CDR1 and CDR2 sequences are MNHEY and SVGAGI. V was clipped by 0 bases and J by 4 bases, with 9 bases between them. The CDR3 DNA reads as TGTGCCAGCAGTTACTCTGGACGATTCACCGGGGAGCTGTTTTTT. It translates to CASSYSGRFTGELFF.

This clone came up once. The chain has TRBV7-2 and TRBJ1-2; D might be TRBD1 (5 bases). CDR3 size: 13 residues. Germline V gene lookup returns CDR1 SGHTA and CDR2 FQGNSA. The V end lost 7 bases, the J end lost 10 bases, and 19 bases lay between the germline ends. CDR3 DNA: TGTGCCAGCACCGACCCTGGGGGGATTTCCTACACCTTC. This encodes CASTDPGGISYTF.

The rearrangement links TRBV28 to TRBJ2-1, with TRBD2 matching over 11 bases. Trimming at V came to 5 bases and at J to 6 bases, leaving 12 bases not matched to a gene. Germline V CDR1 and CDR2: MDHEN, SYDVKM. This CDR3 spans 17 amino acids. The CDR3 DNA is TGTGCCAGCAGTCCGATGCTGGGGCTAGCGGGGGGCAATGAGCAGTTCTTC. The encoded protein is CASSPMLGLAGGNEQFF.

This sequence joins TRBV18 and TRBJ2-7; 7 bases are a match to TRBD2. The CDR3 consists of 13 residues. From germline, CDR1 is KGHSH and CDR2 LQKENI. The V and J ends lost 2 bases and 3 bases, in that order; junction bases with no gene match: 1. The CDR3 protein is CASSPSGGYEQYV. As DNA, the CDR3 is TGTGCCAGCTCACCATCGGGGGGCTACGAGCAGTACGTC.

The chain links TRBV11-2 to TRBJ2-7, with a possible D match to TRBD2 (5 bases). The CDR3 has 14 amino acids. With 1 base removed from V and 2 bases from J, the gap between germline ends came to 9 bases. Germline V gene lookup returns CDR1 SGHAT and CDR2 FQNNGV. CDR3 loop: CASSLGGGAYEQYV. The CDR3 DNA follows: TGTGCCAGCAGCTTAGGCGGAGGAGCCTACGAGCAGTACGTC.

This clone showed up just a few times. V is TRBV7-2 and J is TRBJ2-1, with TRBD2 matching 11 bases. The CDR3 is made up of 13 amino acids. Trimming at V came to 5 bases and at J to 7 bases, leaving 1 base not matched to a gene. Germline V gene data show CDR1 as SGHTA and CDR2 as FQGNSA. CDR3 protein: CASSTSGGNEQFF. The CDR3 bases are TGTGCCAGCAGCACTAGCGGGGGTAATGAGCAGTTCTTC.

The CDR3 here is CASSRTASSYEQYF. The DNA of the CDR3 is TGCGCCAGCAGCCGGACAGCCAGCTCCTACGAGCAGTACTTC. V gene TRBV5-1 combines with J gene TRBJ2-7; tentative D call: TRBD1 (6 bases). CDR3 length: 14 residues. Germline assignment: CDR1 SGHRS and CDR2 YFSETQ. Trimming took off 4 bases at V and 0 bases at J, with 11 bases between the two ends.

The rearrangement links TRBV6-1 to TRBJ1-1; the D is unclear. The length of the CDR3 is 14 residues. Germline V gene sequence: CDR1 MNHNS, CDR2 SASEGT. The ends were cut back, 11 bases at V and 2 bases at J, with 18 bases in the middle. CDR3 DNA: TGTGCCGCGGGTCGGGCAGCCCATAACACTGAAGCTTTCTTT. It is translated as CAAGRAAHNTEAFF.

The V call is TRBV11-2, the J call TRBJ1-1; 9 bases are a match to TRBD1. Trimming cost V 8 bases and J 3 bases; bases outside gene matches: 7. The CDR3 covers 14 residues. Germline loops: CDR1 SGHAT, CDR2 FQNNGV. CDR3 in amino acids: CASVTGGWDTEAFF. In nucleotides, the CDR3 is TGTGCCAGCGTTACAGGGGGCTGGGACACTGAAGCTTTCTTT.

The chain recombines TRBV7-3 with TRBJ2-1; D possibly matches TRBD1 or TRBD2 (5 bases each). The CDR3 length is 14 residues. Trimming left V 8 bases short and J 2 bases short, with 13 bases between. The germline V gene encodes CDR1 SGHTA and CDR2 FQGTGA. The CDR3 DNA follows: TGTGCCAGCCACCGGGACGGAGCCTACAATGAGCAGTTCTTC. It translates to CASHRDGAYNEQFF.

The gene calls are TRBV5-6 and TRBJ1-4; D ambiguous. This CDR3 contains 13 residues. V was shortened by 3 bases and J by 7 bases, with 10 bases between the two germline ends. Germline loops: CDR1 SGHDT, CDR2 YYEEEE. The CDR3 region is CASSSWVSEKLFF. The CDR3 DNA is TGTGCCAGCAGCTCTTGGGTTAGTGAAAAACTGTTTTTT.

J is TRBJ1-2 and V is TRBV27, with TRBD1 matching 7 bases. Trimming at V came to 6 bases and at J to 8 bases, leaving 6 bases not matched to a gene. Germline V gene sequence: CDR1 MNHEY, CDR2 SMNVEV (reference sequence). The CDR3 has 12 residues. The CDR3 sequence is CASRSRGQGYTF. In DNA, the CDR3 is TGTGCCAGCAGAAGTAGGGGGCAGGGCTACACCTTC.

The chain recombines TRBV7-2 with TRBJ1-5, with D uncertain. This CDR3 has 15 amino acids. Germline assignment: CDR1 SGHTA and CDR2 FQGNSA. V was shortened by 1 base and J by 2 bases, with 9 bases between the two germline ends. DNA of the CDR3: TGTGCCAGCAGCTTAGGGCAGTATCGCAATCAGCCCCAGCATTTT. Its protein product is CASSLGQYRNQPQHF. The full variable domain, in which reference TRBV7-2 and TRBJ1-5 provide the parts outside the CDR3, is GAGVSQSPSNKVTEKGKDVELRCDPISGHTALYWYRQSLGQGLEFLIYFQGNSAPDKSGLPSDRFSAERTGGSVSTLTIQRTQQEDSAVYLCASSLGQYRNQPQHFGDGTRLSIL.

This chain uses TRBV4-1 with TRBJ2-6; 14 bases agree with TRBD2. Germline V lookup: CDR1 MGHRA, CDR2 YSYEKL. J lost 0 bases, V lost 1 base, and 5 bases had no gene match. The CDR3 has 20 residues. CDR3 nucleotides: TGCGCCAGCAGCCAAGGACTAGCGGGGGGGCCGGGCTCTGGGGCCAACGTCCTGACTTTC. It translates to CASSQGLAGGPGSGANVLTF.

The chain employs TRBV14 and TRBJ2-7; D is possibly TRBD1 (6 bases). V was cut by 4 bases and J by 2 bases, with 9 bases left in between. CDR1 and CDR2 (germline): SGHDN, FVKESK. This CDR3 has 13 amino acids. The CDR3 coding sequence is TGTGCCAGCAGCCCCTGGGACACCTACGAGCAGTACTTC. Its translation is CASSPWDTYEQYF.

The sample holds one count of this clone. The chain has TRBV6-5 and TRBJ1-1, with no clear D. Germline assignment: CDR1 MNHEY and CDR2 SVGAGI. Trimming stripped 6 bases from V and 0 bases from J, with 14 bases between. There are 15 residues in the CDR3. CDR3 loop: CASSSSKPVNTEAFF. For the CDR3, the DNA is TGTGCCAGCAGCTCCTCGAAACCCGTGAACACTGAAGCTTTCTTT.

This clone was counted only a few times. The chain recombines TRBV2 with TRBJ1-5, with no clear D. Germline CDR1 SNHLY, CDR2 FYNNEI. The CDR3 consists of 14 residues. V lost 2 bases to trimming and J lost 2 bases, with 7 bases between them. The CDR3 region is CASSEQPGNQPQHF. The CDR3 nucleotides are TGTGCCAGCAGTGAACAGCCAGGCAATCAGCCCCAGCATTTT.

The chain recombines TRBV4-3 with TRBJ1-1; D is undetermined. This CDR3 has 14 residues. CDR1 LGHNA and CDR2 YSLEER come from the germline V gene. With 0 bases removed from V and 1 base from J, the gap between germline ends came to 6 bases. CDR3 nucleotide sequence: TGCGCCAGCAGCCAAGATGCAGGGAACACTGAAGCTTTCTTT. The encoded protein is CASSQDAGNTEAFF.